These T cell receptor beta chains were read from a single sample in a study of blood T cell repertoires in COVID-19. This table comes from immunoSEQ multiplex PCR, and its TCRdb copy is limited to in-frame clones, with some not included. The table lists 95,000 to 150,000 clones, roughly 89% of them singletons. Specimen: peripheral blood. These TCRs come from a woman aged 55-69 years with COVID-19, enrolled during active disease. CDR3s include the opening cysteine and the closing phenylalanine or tryptophan. Fields, in order: V gene, CDR3 protein.

>TRBV10-2
CASKMDRGYNSPLHF
>TRBV6-5
CASRGGLAIYNEQFF
>TRBV5-1
CASSITGTRGTGELFF
>TRBV30
CAWSIQGAGEAFF
>TRBV7-9
CASSLTSTNPWTQYF
>TRBV5-4
CASSLGDRGLPQETQYF
>TRBV5-1
CASSWETGNTGELFF
>TRBV5-1
CASSLAGQGRNEQFF
>TRBV7-2
CASSLGRGNQPQHF
>TRBV19
CASSIDRQGARQPQHF
>TRBV6-2/TRBV6-3
CASSFRLSEAFF
>TRBV19
CASSKTSGDDEQFF
>TRBV7-2
CASSLDQGLRATF
>TRBV14
CASSQVLAGGLETQYF
>TRBV5-1
CASSPGDGGLPGYTF
>TRBV15
CATKNGVSSGNTIYF
>TRBV24-1
CATSDYRGHRSGNTIYF
>TRBV18
CASSPRAGVVETQYF
>TRBV6-5
CASRDGTGMRGYTF
>TRBV24-1
CATSDLGQGNTGELFF
>TRBV2
CASKRQYEQYF
>TRBV7-3
CASGESGGTEAFF
>TRBV20-1
CSASHPLAGGPHEQFF
>TRBV6-5
CASNTNRGVNEQYF
>TRBV6-5
CASSSSGGYGYTF
>TRBV4-2
CASSQDLRTGELFF
>TRBV10-2
CASDSGGADNEQFF
>TRBV7-9
CASTTGSNTEAFF